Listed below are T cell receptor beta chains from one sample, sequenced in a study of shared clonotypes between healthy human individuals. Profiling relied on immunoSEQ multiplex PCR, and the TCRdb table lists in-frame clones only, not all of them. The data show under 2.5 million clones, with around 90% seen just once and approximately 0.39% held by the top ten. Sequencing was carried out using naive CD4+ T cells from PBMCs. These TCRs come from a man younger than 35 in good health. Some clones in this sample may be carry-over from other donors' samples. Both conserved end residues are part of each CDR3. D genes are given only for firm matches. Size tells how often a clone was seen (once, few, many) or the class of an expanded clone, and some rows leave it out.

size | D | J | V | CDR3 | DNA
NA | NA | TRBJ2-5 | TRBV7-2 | CASSRGRFQETQYF | TGTGCCAGCAGCCGAGGGCGGTTCCAAGAGACCCAGTACTTC
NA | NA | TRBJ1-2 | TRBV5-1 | CASSLQQVSGGYTF | TGCGCCAGCAGCCTACAACAGGTTTCCGGTGGCTACACCTTC
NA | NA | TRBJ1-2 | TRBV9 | CASSVGTNYGYTF | TGTGCCAGCAGCGTCGGCACAAACTATGGCTACACCTTC
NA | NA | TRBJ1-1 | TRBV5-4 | CASSLDGFNTEAFF | TGTGCCAGCAGCTTGGATGGTTTCAACACTGAAGCTTTCTTT
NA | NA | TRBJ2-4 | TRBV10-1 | CASSVEFGQGKNIQYF | TGCGCCAGCAGTGTGGAGTTTGGCCAGGGCAAAAACATTCAGTACTTC
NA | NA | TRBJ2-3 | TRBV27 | CASSLWGPHTDTQYF | TGTGCCAGCAGTTTATGGGGGCCCCACACAGATACGCAGTATTTT
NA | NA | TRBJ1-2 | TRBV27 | CASSRERSTYGYTF | TGTGCCAGCAGTCGAGAAAGGTCGACCTATGGCTACACCTTC
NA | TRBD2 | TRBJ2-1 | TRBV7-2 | CASSPGASGRVYNEQFF | TGTGCCAGCAGCCCAGGGGCTAGCGGGAGGGTATACAATGAGCAGTTCTTC
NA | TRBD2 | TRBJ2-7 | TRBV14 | CASSPQRTSGKYEQYF | TGTGCCAGCAGCCCCCAAAGGACTAGCGGGAAGTACGAGCAGTACTTC
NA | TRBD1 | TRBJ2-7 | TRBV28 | CASTAGGGQGAYEQYF | TGTGCCAGCACCGCCGGAGGGGGACAGGGGGCATATGAGCAGTACTTC
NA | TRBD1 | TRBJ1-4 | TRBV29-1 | CSVRDSDEKLFF | TGCAGCGTCCGGGACAGTGACGAGAAACTGTTTTTT
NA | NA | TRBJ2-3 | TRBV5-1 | CASSLSAHTSTDTQYF | TGCGCCAGCAGCTTGTCAGCGCATACCAGCACAGATACGCAGTATTTT
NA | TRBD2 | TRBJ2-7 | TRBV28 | CASVSGRVYEQYF | TGTGCCAGCGTTAGCGGGAGGGTCTACGAGCAGTACTTC
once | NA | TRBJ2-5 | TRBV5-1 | CASSLAPREETQYF | TGCGCCAGCAGCTTGGCCCCCCGCGAAGAGACCCAGTACTTC
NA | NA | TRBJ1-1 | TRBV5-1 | CASSLVSGKAFF | TGCGCCAGCAGCTTGGTTTCCGGTAAAGCTTTCTTT
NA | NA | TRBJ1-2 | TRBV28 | CASSLGGGRNYGYTF | TGTGCCAGCAGTTTAGGAGGCGGACGGAACTATGGCTACACCTTC
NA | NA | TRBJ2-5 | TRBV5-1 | CASHSTGGSETQYF | TGCGCCAGCCACTCCACCGGGGGCTCGGAGACCCAGTACTTC
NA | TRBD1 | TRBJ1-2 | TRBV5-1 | CASSLGTGRYGYTF | TGCGCCAGCAGCTTAGGGACAGGGCGCTATGGCTACACCTTC
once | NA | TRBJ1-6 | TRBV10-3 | CAIRSQGSSYNSPLHF | TGTGCCATCAGATCTCAGGGGAGCTCCTATAATTCACCCCTCCACTTT
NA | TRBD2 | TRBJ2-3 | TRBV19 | CASSGSGSATDTQYF | TGTGCCAGTAGTGGTAGCGGGAGCGCTACAGATACGCAGTATTTT
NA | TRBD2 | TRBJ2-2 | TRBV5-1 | CASTMSLAGAGELFF | TGCGCCAGTACCATGTCGCTAGCGGGAGCCGGGGAGCTGTTTTTT
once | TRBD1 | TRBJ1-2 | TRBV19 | CASTGPSPAQGADYGYTF | TGTGCCAGTACCGGACCCTCTCCCGCACAGGGGGCGGACTATGGCTACACCTTC
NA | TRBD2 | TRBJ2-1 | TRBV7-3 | CASSRTSGRGEQFF | TGTGCCAGCAGCCGGACTAGCGGGAGAGGTGAGCAGTTCTTC
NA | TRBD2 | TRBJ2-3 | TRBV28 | CASSYGSGSTDTQYF | TGTGCCAGCAGTTACGGTAGCGGGAGCACAGATACGCAGTATTTT
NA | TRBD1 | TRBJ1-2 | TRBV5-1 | CASSFTGTGAGYTF | TGCGCCAGCAGCTTTACCGGGACAGGGGCGGGCTACACCTTC
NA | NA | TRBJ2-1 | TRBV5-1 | CASSLTTSYNEQFF | TGCGCCAGCAGCTTGACCACTAGCTACAATGAGCAGTTCTTC
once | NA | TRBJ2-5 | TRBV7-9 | CASSPWGDTQETQYF | TGTGCCAGCAGCCCTTGGGGGGACACCCAAGAGACCCAGTACTTC
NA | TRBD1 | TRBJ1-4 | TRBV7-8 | CASSFGTFRGKLFF | TGTGCCAGCAGCTTCGGGACCTTCAGGGGGAAACTGTTTTTT
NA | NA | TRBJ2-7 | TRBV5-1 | CASMGPSYEQYF | TGCGCCAGCATGGGCCCTTCTTACGAGCAGTACTTC
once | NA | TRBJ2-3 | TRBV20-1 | CSASDRDTQYF | TGCAGTGCTAGTGACAGGGATACGCAGTATTTT
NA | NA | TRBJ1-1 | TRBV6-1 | CASRSQGLWAEASF | TGTGCCAGCAGAAGTCAGGGGCTCTGGGCTGAAGCTTCCTTT
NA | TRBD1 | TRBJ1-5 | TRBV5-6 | CASSLWDRGLYSNQPQHF | TGTGCCAGCAGCCTGTGGGACAGGGGCCTATATAGCAATCAGCCCCAGCATTTT
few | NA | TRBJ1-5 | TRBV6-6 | CASKGGNQPQHF | TGTGCCAGCAAAGGGGGGAATCAGCCCCAGCATTTT
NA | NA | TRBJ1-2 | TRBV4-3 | CASSQEAYGYTF | TGCGCCAGCAGCCAGGAGGCCTATGGCTACACCTTC
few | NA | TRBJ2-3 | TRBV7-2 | CASSPNTDTQYF | TGTGCCAGCAGCCCCAACACAGATACGCAGTATTTT
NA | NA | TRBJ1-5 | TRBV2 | CASSDKGAGRQPQHF | TGTGCCAGCAGTGATAAAGGGGCAGGGAGGCAGCCCCAGCATTTT
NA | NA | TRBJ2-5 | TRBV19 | CASKVPGAVETQYF | TGTGCCAGTAAAGTGCCCGGGGCCGTGGAGACCCAGTACTTC
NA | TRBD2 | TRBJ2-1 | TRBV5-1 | CASSVGTSGPAEQFF | TGCGCCAGCAGCGTAGGGACTAGCGGCCCAGCTGAGCAGTTCTTC